Each of the 20 T cell receptor beta chains below was sequenced from the same sample in a study of radiation and T cells in renal cell carcinoma. The time point is: blood 4 weeks post-SBRT, at nephrectomy. Described treatment: 15 Gy SBRT to primary tumor, nephrectomy 4 weeks later. The method was immunoSEQ multiplex PCR; TCRdb's version includes in-frame clones alone and lacks a portion of them. The data show 130,000 to 150,000 clones, 80% to 90% seen once. The sample in question was blood, obtained from a patient whose treatment included radiotherapy and nephrectomy. The receptor set was obtained from a woman aged 45-65 years with renal cell carcinoma.

The rearrangement uses TRBV7-6 and TRBJ2-3, with D maybe TRBD2 (7 bases). The CDR3 is made up of 15 amino acids. Trimming removed 1 base from V and 7 bases from J, with 15 bases in between. Germline V gene lookup returns CDR1 SGHVS and CDR2 FNYEAQ. Written as DNA, the CDR3 is TGTGCCAGCAGCTTAGACGGCGGGGGCCCAAATACGCAGTATTTT. Translated, it gives CASSLDGGGPNTQYF. Full variable domain (missing parts from reference TRBV7-6 and TRBJ2-3): GAGVSQSPRYKVTKRGQDVALRCDPISGHVSLYWYRQALGQGPEFLTYFNYEAQQDKSGLPNDRFSAERPEGSISTLTIQRTEQRDSAMYRCASSLDGGGPNTQYFGPGTRLTVL.

The CDR3 DNA reads TGTGCCAGCAGCCAGTCGAGGAGTCAGCCCCAGCATTTT. This sequence encodes CASSQSRSQPQHF. The V gene is TRBV14, the J gene TRBJ1-5; D gene unclear. This CDR3 is built from 13 residues. Trimming took off 3 bases at V and 6 bases at J, with 9 bases between the two ends. Germline V CDR1 and CDR2: SGHDN, FVKESK. Combining the CDR3 with reference TRBV14 and TRBJ1-5 gives the whole variable domain EAGVTQFPSHSVIEKGQTVTLRCDPISGHDNLYWYRRVMGKEIKFLLHFVKESKQDESGMPNNRFLAERTGGTYSTLKVQPAELEDSGVYFCASSQSRSQPQHFGDGTRLSIL.

The chain employs TRBV7-2 and TRBJ2-1; D could derive from TRBD1 or TRBD2 (5 bases each). V was trimmed by 1 base and J by 10 bases, leaving 11 bases between them. The CDR3 is 13 amino acids. Germline V gene data show CDR1 as SGHTA and CDR2 as FQGNSA. CDR3 sequence (DNA): TGTGCCAGCAGCTTAGATGGGGGAAAGGAGCAGTTCTTC. Protein: CASSLDGGKEQFF.

In the case of this clone: One junction end does not reproduce the germline sequence, and a read error may be involved. The CDR3 DNA follows: TGCGCCAGCAGCTTGGCGCCAGGAGATTCGCCCCTCCACTTT. This encodes CASSLAPGDSPLHF. The J gene is TRBJ1-6, the V gene TRBV5-1; no clear D. Germline CDR1 is SGHRS and CDR2 is YFSETQ. CDR3 length equals 14 residues.

The rearrangement uses TRBV4-2 and TRBJ1-1, with 9 bases aligning to TRBD1. CDR3 size: 17 residues. The germline V gene encodes CDR1 LGHNA and CDR2 YNFKEQ. V trimming: 0 bases; J trimming: 7 bases; junction bases outside the gene matches: 12. In DNA form, the CDR3 reads TGTGCCAGCAGCCAAGATCTGGGACAGGGACCGCGGGGTGAAGCTTTCTTT. Its translation: CASSQDLGQGPRGEAFF.

The chain carries TRBV28 and TRBJ2-7, with D possibly TRBD2 on 5 matching bases. V lost 6 bases to trimming and J lost 2 bases, with 11 bases between them. There are 13 residues in the CDR3. Per germline, CDR1 MDHEN and CDR2 SYDVKM. The CDR3 reads CASSRTGTYEQYF. The CDR3 DNA reads as TGTGCCAGCAGCCGTACCGGGACCTACGAGCAGTACTTC.

The rearrangement joins TRBV9 to TRBJ2-3; 7 bases are a match to TRBD2. Germline values: CDR1 SGDLS, CDR2 YYNGEE. The CDR3 consists of 17 residues. With V trimmed by 0 bases and J by 2 bases, 9 bases remained unmatched. CDR3 DNA: TGTGCCAGCAGCGTAGGTGTAACGGGAGGACTCACAGATACGCAGTATTTT. It yields the protein CASSVGVTGGLTDTQYF. Drawing the rest from reference TRBV9 and TRBJ2-3, the complete variable domain is DSGVTQTPKHLITATGQRVTLRCSPRSGDLSVYWYQQSLDQGLQFLIQYYNGEERAKGNILERFSAQQFPDLHSELNLSSLELGDSALYFCASSVGVTGGLTDTQYFGPGTRLTVL.

The chain employs TRBV11-2 and TRBJ2-2; D is unclear. Trimming removed 0 bases from V and 4 bases from J, with 6 bases in between. This CDR3 region has 14 residues. Germline CDR1 reads SGHAT; CDR2 reads FQNNGV. In DNA, the CDR3 is TGTGCCAGCAGCTTAGATCCCAGCACCGGGGAGCTGTTTTTT. Protein: CASSLDPSTGELFF.

V and J are TRBV11-2 and TRBJ1-1, with D unresolved. This CDR3 is built from 14 residues. Germline V gives CDR1 SGHAT, CDR2 FQNNGV. Trimming removed 0 bases at V and 0 bases at J, with 5 bases between. The CDR3 region is CASSLDYLNTEAFF. The CDR3 region has the DNA TGTGCCAGCAGCTTAGATTACCTGAACACTGAAGCTTTCTTT.

The chain recombines TRBV30 with TRBJ1-2, with a tentative D call TRBD1 (6 bases). CDR1 is GTSNPN, CDR2 SVGIG, per germline (reference sequence). V lost 8 bases and J lost 5, with 21 bases in between. The CDR3 loop spans 14 amino acids. The CDR3 bases are TGTGCCGAGGGAAGGGGACACAGAGCTTATGGCTACACCTTC. Its protein is CAEGRGHRAYGYTF.

This chain joins TRBV10-1 and TRBJ2-3; perhaps TRBD2 as D (6 bases). V was shortened by 11 bases and J by 0 bases, with 18 bases between the two germline ends. CDR3 length equals 15 residues. CDR1 WNHNN and CDR2 SYGVQD come from the germline V gene (reference sequence). The CDR3 nucleotides read TGCGCCTGTTCCCGGGGGAACCCTAGCACAGATACGCAGTATTTT. Protein product: CACSRGNPSTDTQYF.

In DNA, the CDR3 is TGTGCCAGCAGCCGACGGGGGGTTCTCACCGGGGAGCTGTTTTTT. This encodes CASSRRGVLTGELFF. J is TRBJ2-2 and V is TRBV6-5; 7 nucleotides line up with TRBD2. Trimming removed 6 bases from V and 4 bases from J; junction bases left unmatched: 8. In germline, CDR1 is MNHEY, CDR2 SVGAGI. CDR3 size: 15 residues.

V is TRBV9 and J is TRBJ1-1; D gene unclear. The CDR3 covers 13 residues. Germline loops: CDR1 SGDLS, CDR2 YYNGEE. Trimming removed 0 bases at V and 1 base at J, with 4 bases between. The CDR3 sequence: CASSVEQNTEAFF. The DNA for the CDR3 is TGTGCCAGCAGCGTAGAACAGAACACTGAAGCTTTCTTT.

With regard to this clone: The junction departs from germline at one end; a sequencing error may be responsible. The J gene is TRBJ2-7, the V gene TRBV27, with TRBD2 matching over 8 bases. The V gene's germline CDR1 is MNHEY and CDR2 SMNVEV (reference sequence). The CDR3 is made up of 15 amino acids. CDR3 region: CASSLSTSATYEQYF. The CDR3 bases are TGTGCCAGCAGTCTATCGACTAGCGCTACCTACGAGCAGTACTTC.

The J gene is TRBJ1-1, the V gene TRBV11-1, with D possibly matching TRBD1 (5 bases). The CDR3 loop spans 14 amino acids. V was shortened by 0 bases and J by 4 bases, with 9 bases between the two germline ends. CDR1 and CDR2 (germline): SGHAT, FQDESV (reference sequence). The CDR3 here is CASSLAGTGTEAFF. CDR3 DNA: TGTGCCAGCAGCTTAGCAGGGACGGGCACTGAAGCTTTCTTT. The complete variable domain, with remaining parts taken from reference TRBV11-1 and TRBJ1-1, reads EAEVAQSPRYKITEKSQAVAFWCDPISGHATLYWYRQILGQGPELLVQFQDESVVDDSQLPKDRFSAERLKGVDSTLKIQPAELGDSAMYLCASSLAGTGTEAFFGQGTRLTVV.

This chain connects TRBV7-2 to TRBJ1-4, with 7 bases lining up with TRBD1. The CDR3 has 14 amino acids. Germline trimming cut 6 bases from V and 3 bases from J; bases unmatched to any gene: 4. The V gene's germline CDR1 is SGHTA and CDR2 FQGNSA. Here the CDR3 DNA reads TGTGCCAGCAGTCGGGACAGCGCTAATGAAAAACTGTTTTTT. This translates into CASSRDSANEKLFF.

This clone was seen only once. The rearrangement joins TRBV9 to TRBJ2-3; D possibly corresponds to TRBD2 (5 bases). The CDR3 sequence is 17 residues long. The germline gives CDR1 SGDLS, CDR2 YYNGEE. V was shortened by 2 bases and J by 0 bases, with 16 bases between the two germline ends. The CDR3 DNA reads as TGTGCCAGCAGCGTGGCCCGAGGGAGTACTAGCACAGATACGCAGTATTTT. It encodes CASSVARGSTSTDTQYF.

On this clone: The sample carries other DNA sequences with the same CDR3. J is TRBJ2-7 and V is TRBV6-1, with unresolved D. CDR3 length: 11 amino acids. Looked up from germline, CDR1 is MNHNS and CDR2 is SASEGT. V lost 2 bases and J 3 bases, leaving 2 bases between the germline ends. The CDR3 spells CASSELYEQYF. The CDR3 nucleotides are TGTGCCAGCAGTGAACTCTACGAGCAGTACTTC.

This clone was seen a few times. This rearrangement joins TRBV7-2 to TRBJ1-2, with a weak D call TRBD1 (5 bases). CDR3 length equals 12 residues. CDR1 is SGHTA, CDR2 FQGNSA, per germline. CDR3 sequence reads: CAGQRGDYGYTF. Here the CDR3 DNA reads TGTGCAGGCCAAAGAGGGGACTATGGCTACACCTTC. Complete variable domain (other parts from reference TRBV7-2 and TRBJ1-2): GAGVSQSPSNKVTEKGKDVELRCDPISGHTALYWYRQSLGQGLEFLIYFQGNSAPDKSGLPSDRFSAERTGGSVSTLTIQRTQQEDSAVYLCAGQRGDYGYTFGSGTRLTVV.

The chain couples TRBV10-1 to TRBJ1-1; D is undetermined. The CDR3 sequence is 12 residues long. V was trimmed by 6 bases and J by 6 bases, leaving 11 bases between them. CDR1 WNHNN and CDR2 SYGVQD come from the germline V gene (reference sequence). The CDR3 DNA is TGCGCCAGCAGCGGCCCCCCCGCTGAAGCTTTCTTT. This codes for CASSGPPAEAFF.